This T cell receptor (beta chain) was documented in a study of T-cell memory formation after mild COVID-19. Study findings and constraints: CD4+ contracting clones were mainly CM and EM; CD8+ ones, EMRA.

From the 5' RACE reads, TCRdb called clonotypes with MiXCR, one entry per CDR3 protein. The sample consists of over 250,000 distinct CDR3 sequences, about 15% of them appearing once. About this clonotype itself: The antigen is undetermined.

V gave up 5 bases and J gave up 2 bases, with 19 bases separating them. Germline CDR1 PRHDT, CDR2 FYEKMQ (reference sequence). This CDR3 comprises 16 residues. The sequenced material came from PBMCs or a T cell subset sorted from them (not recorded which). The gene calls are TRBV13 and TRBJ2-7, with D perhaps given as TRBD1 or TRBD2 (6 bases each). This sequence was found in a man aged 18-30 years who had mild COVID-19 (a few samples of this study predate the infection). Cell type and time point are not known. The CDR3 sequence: CASSAPLGGPPYEQYF. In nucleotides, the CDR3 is TGTGCCAGCAGCGCCCCTCTGGGGGGCCCCCCCTACGAGCAGTACTTC.